The next 29 T cell receptor beta chains were all read from a single sample in a study of PD-L1 blockade in urothelial cancer. Profiling relied on immunoSEQ multiplex PCR, and the TCRdb table lists in-frame clones only, not all of them. The sample includes tens of thousands of clones, more than 75% of them seen just once. The sample's time point: pretreatment peripheral blood. Here the sequenced sample was PBMCs, taken around atezolizumab (anti-PD-L1) treatment. These receptors all come from a man aged 60-69 years with urothelial cancer.

J is TRBJ1-5 and V is TRBV27; the D gene is possibly TRBD1 (6 bases). The germline V gene encodes CDR1 MNHEY and CDR2 SMNVEV (reference sequence). The CDR3 consists of 16 residues. V was pared by 7 bases and J by 4 bases, with 20 bases between. CDR3 bases: TGTGCCAGCAATCCTGGGGGGGGCTTTAATAATCAGCCCCAGCATTTT. Amino acids: CASNPGGGFNNQPQHF.

The genes are TRBV9 and TRBJ2-4, with 9 nucleotides matching TRBD1. The CDR3 consists of 18 residues. V shed 1 base, J shed 0 bases, and the junction held 8 bases outside the gene matches. Germline-derived CDR1 and CDR2 are SGDLS and YYNGEE. CDR3 region: CASSVLGTGREAKNIQYF. Written as DNA, the CDR3 is TGTGCCAGCAGCGTACTCGGGACAGGGAGGGAAGCCAAAAACATTCAGTACTTC.

The chain links TRBV30 to TRBJ2-1; possible D gene TRBD2, 6 bases. The V gene's germline CDR1 is GTSNPN and CDR2 SVGIG (reference sequence). V lost 0 bases, J lost 2 bases, and 17 bases lay in between. This CDR3 is built from 17 residues. This CDR3 reads CAWSVPGWDFPYNEQFF. The CDR3 DNA follows: TGTGCCTGGAGTGTACCAGGTTGGGACTTCCCCTACAATGAGCAGTTCTTC.

The chain is built from TRBV29-1 and TRBJ2-2; TRBD2 aligns across 9 bases. CDR1 SQVTM and CDR2 ANQGSEA come from the germline V gene. This CDR3 is 16 amino acids long. Trimming removed 7 bases from V and 4 bases from J; junction bases left unmatched: 13. Written as DNA, the CDR3 is TGCAGCGCGAAGGGACAGCGGGGGGTGGGCACCGGGGAGCTGTTTTTT. This codes for CSAKGQRGVGTGELFF.

The chain combines TRBV7-9 with TRBJ1-2; D perhaps matches TRBD1 (6 bases). V lost 7 bases and J 4 bases, leaving 19 bases between the germline ends. Germline CDR1 and CDR2: SEHNR and FQNEAQ (reference sequence). The CDR3 is made up of 15 amino acids. The chain's CDR3 is CASTDSGTPRYGYTF. The CDR3, as DNA: TGTGCCAGCACCGACTCCGGGACACCCCGCTATGGCTACACCTTC.

The chain joins TRBV19 to TRBJ2-1; D is uncertain. Germline V lookup: CDR1 LNHDA, CDR2 SQIVND (reference sequence). Trimming left V 11 bases short and J 11 bases short, with 16 bases between. The CDR3 consists of 11 residues. Here the CDR3 reads CAVGLSSKQFF. The CDR3 coding sequence is TGTGCCGTGGGCCTATCATCGAAGCAGTTCTTC.

The J gene is TRBJ1-5, the V gene TRBV7-2; D is uncertain. The CDR3 has 16 residues. Germline lookup yields CDR1 SGHTA and CDR2 FQGNSA. V was cut by 1 base and J by 3 bases, with 13 bases left in between. As DNA, the CDR3 is TGTGCCAGCAGCTTAGGGGAGCCCGGCCTCAATCAGCCCCAGCATTTT. This translates into CASSLGEPGLNQPQHF.

CDR3 sequence: CASKKNVAVGSGELFF. CDR3 bases: TGTGCCAGCAAGAAGAATGTAGCGGTTGGCTCCGGGGAGCTGTTTTTT. The chain carries TRBV5-5 and TRBJ2-2, with a tentative D call TRBD2 (6 bases). Trimming removed 6 bases from V and 6 bases from J, with 21 bases in between. The CDR3 consists of 16 residues. Germline values: CDR1 SGHKS, CDR2 YYEKEE (reference sequence).

The chain is built from TRBV6-6 and TRBJ1-5, with D tentatively TRBD1 (5 bases). The V and J ends lost 2 bases and 5 bases respectively, with 10 bases between them. The CDR3 contains 14 residues. Germline CDR1 is MNHNY and CDR2 is SVGAGI (reference sequence). The CDR3 DNA reads TGTGCCAGCAGTTACCCAGGGCAAGATCAGCCCCAGCATTTT. This sequence encodes CASSYPGQDQPQHF.

This chain joins TRBV19 and TRBJ1-5, with D tentatively TRBD1 (6 bases). Germline lookup yields CDR1 LNHDA and CDR2 SQIVND (reference sequence). Trimming pared 7 bases from V and 6 bases from J, leaving 16 bases between. This CDR3 is built from 14 residues. This CDR3 is CASMGGQSFQPQHF. CDR3 coding DNA: TGTGCCAGTATGGGCGGACAGAGCTTTCAGCCCCAGCATTTT.

The chain uses TRBV6-1 and TRBJ1-6, with D hard to call. Deletions cut 0 bases from V and 9 bases from J, with 15 bases between. Germline assignment: CDR1 MNHNS and CDR2 SASEGT. The CDR3 loop spans 16 amino acids. The CDR3 bases are TGTGCCAGCAGTGAAGCGATATCCTTTGGCCTTTCACCCCTCCACTTT. It is translated as CASSEAISFGLSPLHF.

The gene calls are TRBV2 and TRBJ2-7; D is ambiguous. Trimming cost V 6 bases and J 6 bases, with 12 bases left between them. This CDR3 has 12 amino acids. Germline CDR1 SNHLY, CDR2 FYNNEI. The CDR3 coding sequence is TGTGCCAGCAGCCTAGTCCGGCCCGAGCAGTACTTC. Translating it yields CASSLVRPEQYF.

This chain connects TRBV9 to TRBJ2-3, with 7 bases identical to TRBD2. Per the germline V gene, CDR1 is SGDLS and CDR2 is YYNGEE. The ends lost 1 base at V and 0 bases at J; junction bases unmatched: 2. The CDR3 totals 15 residues. CDR3 sequence (DNA): TGTGCCAGCAGCGTAAGGGGAGGGAGCACAGATACGCAGTATTTT. Protein: CASSVRGGSTDTQYF. Full variable domain (missing parts from reference TRBV9 and TRBJ2-3): DSGVTQTPKHLITATGQRVTLRCSPRSGDLSVYWYQQSLDQGLQFLIQYYNGEERAKGNILERFSAQQFPDLHSELNLSSLELGDSALYFCASSVRGGSTDTQYFGPGTRLTVL.

The gene calls are TRBV9 and TRBJ1-3; weak D call: TRBD1 (6 bases). CDR1 is SGDLS, CDR2 YYNGEE, per germline. The CDR3 extends over 13 amino acids. V was cut by 4 bases and J by 4 bases, with 9 bases left in between. CDR3 residues: CASSTTGGNTIYF. For the CDR3, the DNA is TGTGCCAGCAGCACCACAGGGGGAAACACCATATATTTT.

CDR3 bases: TGTGCCAGCAGTTTGAGTAGCGGGAGACTCAATGAGCAGTTCTTC. It encodes CASSLSSGRLNEQFF. The chain couples TRBV28 to TRBJ2-1, with TRBD2 identical over 9 bases. Germline V CDR1 and CDR2: MDHEN, SYDVKM. Trimming took 3 bases from V and 6 from J; bases not matched to a gene: 6. This CDR3 is built from 15 residues.

This clone was seen only a few times. The chain has TRBV6-4 and TRBJ1-4, with 7 bases identical to TRBD1. The germline V gene encodes CDR1 MRHNA and CDR2 SNTAGT. This CDR3 is built from 14 residues. V lost 5 bases and J lost 5; bases outside the gene matches: 5. As DNA, the CDR3 is TGTGCCAGCAGTCCGACAGGGACAAATGAAAAACTGTTTTTT. Its protein is CASSPTGTNEKLFF.

This rearrangement joins TRBV5-1 to TRBJ1-1; D is perhaps TRBD1 (6 bases). The germline V and J ends were trimmed by 0 bases and 10 bases, with 22 bases remaining between them. The CDR3 extends over 16 amino acids. Germline CDR1 reads SGHRS; CDR2 reads YFSETQ. The CDR3 coding sequence is TGCGCCAGCAGCTTGGTTTTGGCTGGGGGCGCGTCTGGAGCTTTCTTT. Protein sequence: CASSLVLAGGASGAFF.

The chain recombines TRBV5-6 with TRBJ1-1, with TRBD1 identical over 10 bases. The CDR3 totals 14 residues. The junction had 4 bases not matched to a gene; V was cut back by 3 bases and J by 5 bases. Germline assignment: CDR1 SGHDT and CDR2 YYEEEE. The CDR3 bases are TGTGCCAGCAGCTGGTGGGGACAGGGGACTGAAGCTTTCTTT. Amino acid sequence: CASSWWGQGTEAFF.

V is TRBV30 and J is TRBJ1-1, with D possibly matching TRBD1 (6 bases). The germline V and J ends were trimmed by 2 bases and 6 bases, with 10 bases remaining between them. The CDR3 runs to 12 residues. The germline V gene encodes CDR1 GTSNPN and CDR2 SVGIG (reference sequence). CDR3 region: CAWSRGGPEAFF. The CDR3 nucleotides are TGTGCCTGGAGTCGGGGGGGCCCTGAAGCTTTCTTT.

The chain employs TRBV25-1 and TRBJ2-7; no reliable D call. The CDR3 sequence is 17 residues long. CDR1 MGHDK and CDR2 SYGVNS come from the germline V gene. Trimming left V 5 bases short and J 0 bases short, with 20 bases between. The CDR3 coding sequence is TGTGCCAGCAGTTTAGTGGTCGGGTCAAGAACCTCCTACGAGCAGTACTTC. Protein: CASSLVVGSRTSYEQYF.

This clone was counted a single time. The chain joins TRBV9 to TRBJ2-1; 9 bases map to TRBD2. The ends lost 0 bases at V and 8 bases at J; junction bases unmatched: 15. This CDR3 contains 18 residues. Germline CDR1 and CDR2: SGDLS and YYNGEE. Here the CDR3 reads CASSVDPAGGQSFYEQFF. The CDR3, as DNA: TGTGCCAGCAGCGTAGACCCGGCGGGAGGGCAAAGTTTCTATGAGCAGTTCTTC.

The chain has TRBV28 and TRBJ1-5, with D tentatively TRBD1 (6 bases). Between the trimmed V and J ends, which lost 5 bases and 8 bases, there was a span of 16 bases. Germline loops: CDR1 MDHEN, CDR2 SYDVKM. This CDR3 comprises 14 residues. The CDR3 loop is CASSPTGSVEPQHF. CDR3 DNA: TGTGCCAGCAGTCCAACAGGGTCGGTGGAGCCCCAGCATTTT.

The chain joins TRBV4-1 to TRBJ1-2; tentative D call: TRBD1 (5 bases). The germline V gene has CDR1 MGHRA and CDR2 YSYEKL. This CDR3 contains 18 residues. V was shortened by 1 base and J by 8 bases, with 26 bases between the two germline ends. CDR3 in DNA: TGCGCCAGCAGCCAAGGGGACTGGAGTTTGAATCGGAGGTACGGCTACACCTTC. As protein: CASSQGDWSLNRRYGYTF.

The chain is built from TRBV11-2 and TRBJ1-1; D perhaps matches TRBD1 (6 bases). Germline V gene lookup returns CDR1 SGHAT and CDR2 FQNNGV. The V gene lost 6 bases and the J gene lost 1 base, with 15 bases spanning the gap. The CDR3 consists of 15 residues. The CDR3 DNA reads as TGTGCCAGCAGAAAACCGGGACAAAAGAACACTGAAGCTTTCTTT. Translation gives CASRKPGQKNTEAFF.

With respect to this clone: A junction boundary mismatches the germline segment, possibly from a read error. This chain connects TRBV2 to TRBJ2-7; the match to TRBD1 covers 7 bases. In germline, CDR1 is SNHLY, CDR2 FYNNEI. The length of the CDR3 is 15 residues. The DNA of the CDR3 is TGTGCCAGCAGAGAAGAGCGACAGGGTTCCTACGAGCAGTACTTC. It yields the protein CASREERQGSYEQYF.

The chain carries TRBV7-8 and TRBJ2-7; TRBD2 is a possible D gene (6 bases). Germline-derived CDR1 and CDR2 are SGHVS and FQNEAQ. V was cut by 5 bases and J by 3 bases, with 17 bases left in between. This CDR3 has 15 residues. CDR3 DNA: TGTGCCAGCAGCCCGATTCGAGCGGGCCGCTACGAGCAGTACTTC. It is translated as CASSPIRAGRYEQYF.

This clone has only one observation. The chain uses TRBV7-9 and TRBJ2-1; 9 bases map to TRBD2. Germline loops: CDR1 SEHNR, CDR2 FQNEAQ (reference sequence). The V gene end was trimmed by 4 bases and the J gene end by 0 bases; junction bases not matched to a gene: 4. This CDR3 comprises 16 residues. CDR3 sequence reads: CASSYLAGYSYNEQFF. CDR3 bases: TGTGCCAGCAGCTACCTAGCGGGGTACTCCTACAATGAGCAGTTCTTC.

The genes are TRBV7-2 and TRBJ2-5; maybe TRBD2 (5 bases). Germline assignment: CDR1 SGHTA and CDR2 FQGNSA. Deletions cut 1 base from V and 0 bases from J, with 9 bases between. The CDR3 has 15 residues. The CDR3 loop is CASSLGGRDQETQYF. CDR3 in DNA: TGTGCCAGCAGCTTAGGAGGGCGGGACCAAGAGACCCAGTACTTC.

The J gene is TRBJ2-3, the V gene TRBV5-4, with TRBD2 matching 10 bases. Trimming removed 10 bases from V and 5 bases from J; junction bases left unmatched: 7. The CDR3 covers 13 residues. Germline CDR1 SGHNT, CDR2 YYREEE (reference sequence). The DNA for the CDR3 is TGTGCCGGAGCTAGCGGGGGCCGAGATACGCAGTATTTT. Translating it yields CAGASGGRDTQYF.